The present TCR beta chain was sequenced within a study of regulatory T cells in long-lasting Graves disease. Study observations and caveats: Accuracy was possibly reduced by small sample size. TRBV28 was favored in persistent disease, as were TRBJ1-2 and TRBJ2-5.

With regard to this clonotype: No antigen is known for it.

The CDR3 sequence is 15 residues long. V was pared by 8 bases and J by 4 bases, with 20 bases between. The germline CDR1 and CDR2 sequences are MNHNS and SASEGT. Time point in this sample: newly diagnosed GD, antithyroid drugs for less than 3 months. Following extraction of RNA from PBMCs, that RNA was used to make the TCR library. Both iRepertoire HTBI primers and Arm-PCR of CDR3 regions were used to build the TCR beta libraries. TCRdb re-derived calls from the multiplex PCR reads in MiXCR, one entry per CDR3 protein. The sample holds a few hundred thousand distinct CDR3 sequences, around 17% seen once. These same data were also listed under a study on T cells in Graves' hyperthyroidism and ophthalmopathy. That study reports: Blood held most thyroid clonotypes expanded above 0.001 frequency.

The chain couples TRBV6-1 to TRBJ1-2; a possible D gene is TRBD1 (5 bases). This sequence was found in a man between 40 and 49 years old with Graves disease. The sample consisted of peripheral blood mononuclear cells (PBMCs), taken at new diagnosis, from a patient treated with antithyroid drugs. The CDR3 DNA reads TGTGCCAGCTCTTTCGGGACGCTGGGCGGCTATGGCTACACCTTC. Its protein product is CASSFGTLGGYGYTF.